These 13 T cell receptor beta chains share one sample of origin, sequenced in a study of T-cell reconstitution after alpha-beta-depleted transplantation in children. The TCRbeta library incorporated unique molecular identifiers. TCRdb re-called the PCR reads with MiXCR, one entry per CDR3 protein. The sample shows approximately 230,000 distinct CDR3 sequences, about 24% of them seen only once. The sequencing used PBMCs, mostly from graft donor cells, collected 360 days after TCRalphabeta/CD19-depleted stem cell transplant. The receptors were sampled from a female patient aged 2 to 10 who had a stem cell transplant for congenital amegakaryocytic thrombocytopenia, so the T cells may come from the graft donor.

V gene TRBV12-3 or TRBV12-4 combines with J gene TRBJ2-1; the match to TRBD2 covers 11 bases. The J segment lost 4 bases and the V segment lost 2 bases, leaving 16 bases of the junction unmatched. CDR3 length: 20 amino acids. The CDR3 DNA follows: TGTGCCAGCAGTTTATTCGGCGCGGGACTAGCGGCCCGCGGTTACAATGAGCAGTTCTTC. It encodes CASSLFGAGLAARGYNEQFF.

The chain couples TRBV4-2 to TRBJ1-1; D remains unclear. Germline V gives CDR1 LGHNA, CDR2 YNFKEQ. This CDR3 has 14 amino acids. V was cut by 4 bases and J by 1 base, with 10 bases left in between. Here the CDR3 reads CASSPTKGNTEAFF. Written as DNA, the CDR3 is TGTGCCAGCAGCCCTACTAAAGGGAACACTGAAGCTTTCTTT.

This clonotype was detected only a few times. The rearrangement joins TRBV4-1 to TRBJ1-1; D gene unclear. The CDR3 has 17 residues. The V gene's germline CDR1 is MGHRA and CDR2 YSYEKL. Between the trimmed V and J ends, which lost 2 bases and 6 bases, there was a span of 22 bases. The CDR3 coding sequence is TGCGCCAGCAGCCAACTACCGACCGGGGAGTGGGTCCCTGAAGCTTTCTTT. It yields the protein CASSQLPTGEWVPEAFF.

This clonotype was seen ten or more times. The J gene is TRBJ2-3, the V gene TRBV28; D not resolved. Germline V CDR1 and CDR2: MDHEN, SYDVKM. V was cut by 3 bases and J by 10 bases, with 17 bases left in between. The CDR3 extends over 14 amino acids. The CDR3 nucleotides read TGTGCCAGCAGTTTCTTCCTAGACGATTTGGCGCAGTATTTT. Translation: CASSFFLDDLAQYF.

CDR3 in DNA: TGCGCCAGCAGCCCAATCCCCTCCACAGATACGCAGTATTTT. This gives the protein CASSPIPSTDTQYF. V and J are TRBV5-1 and TRBJ2-3; D remains unclear. Germline CDR1 and CDR2: SGHRS and YFSETQ. The CDR3 loop spans 14 amino acids. V lost 4 bases and J lost 2, with 11 bases in between.

V usage is TRBV12-3 or TRBV12-4 and J usage is TRBJ1-6; D call uncertain. The CDR3 loop spans 15 amino acids. Trimming shortened V by 4 bases and J by 9 bases, and 16 bases separated the two germline ends. This CDR3 reads CASSYDISKGSPLHF. The CDR3 DNA is TGTGCCAGCAGTTATGACATCTCTAAAGGTTCACCCCTCCACTTT.

A few counts support this clonotype. The chain combines TRBV4-2 with TRBJ2-1; D is perhaps TRBD1 (6 bases). Trimming removed 5 bases at V and 3 bases at J, with 14 bases between. Germline V gene sequence: CDR1 LGHNA, CDR2 YNFKEQ. This CDR3 comprises 15 residues. CDR3 residues: CASSDPGTYYNEQFF. In nucleotides, the CDR3 is TGTGCCAGCAGCGACCCGGGGACATACTACAATGAGCAGTTCTTC.

V is TRBV4-2 and J is TRBJ2-1, with 11 nucleotides matching TRBD2. This CDR3 comprises 17 residues. Germline CDR1 LGHNA, CDR2 YNFKEQ. V lost 2 bases and J lost 3; bases outside the gene matches: 6. The CDR3 spells CASSQLTSGDHYNEQFF. CDR3 coding DNA: TGTGCCAGCAGCCAACTGACTAGCGGGGACCACTACAATGAGCAGTTCTTC.

This clonotype was observed a few times. This sequence joins TRBV6-1 and TRBJ1-3; tentatively, D is TRBD1 (6 bases). V dropped 6 bases and J dropped 4 bases, with 13 bases sitting between them. Germline CDR1 MNHNS, CDR2 SASEGT. This CDR3 is 14 amino acids long. CDR3 amino acids: CASRGTLQGNTIYF. The CDR3 DNA reads TGTGCCAGCAGGGGGACACTGCAAGGAAACACCATATATTTT.

CDR3 region: CASSRGQGRQETQYF. In DNA, the CDR3 is TGCGCCAGCAGCCGCGGACAGGGCCGCCAAGAGACCCAGTACTTC. V usage is TRBV4-3 and J usage is TRBJ2-5, with 8 bases that match TRBD1. The CDR3 totals 15 residues. The V gene's germline CDR1 is LGHNA and CDR2 YSLEER. Germline trimming cut 4 bases from V and 1 base from J; bases unmatched to any gene: 5.

The rearrangement joins TRBV12-3 or TRBV12-4 to TRBJ2-7; D gene ambiguous. V was shortened by 2 bases and J by 5 bases, with 7 bases between the two germline ends. This CDR3 comprises 12 residues. The CDR3 spells CASSLTTHEQYF. In nucleotides, the CDR3 is TGTGCCAGCAGTTTAACTACCCACGAGCAGTACTTC.

This clonotype was seen a few times. The chain employs TRBV5-1 and TRBJ2-7; TRBD1 matches 9 bases. The CDR3 spans 14 residues. CDR1 is SGHRS, CDR2 YFSETQ, per germline. With 4 bases clipped from V and 4 bases from J, the junction kept 6 bases outside the gene matches. CDR3 in DNA: TGCGCCAGCAGCAGACAGGGGGTAAGATACGAGCAGTACTTC. Its translation is CASSRQGVRYEQYF.

The count of this clonotype is one. This chain uses TRBV27 with TRBJ2-1; 7 nucleotides match TRBD2. In germline, CDR1 is MNHEY, CDR2 SMNVEV (reference sequence). J gave up 7 bases and V 4 bases, and 13 bases lay outside the gene matches. CDR3 size: 16 residues. As DNA, the CDR3 is TGTGCCAGCAGTTCCCCCAGCGCGGGAGTATGGAATGAGCAGTTCTTC. It encodes CASSSPSAGVWNEQFF.